This note documents a single T cell receptor beta chain sequence. What it binds is not known. The data belong to a study of high-grade serous ovarian cancer treatment subgroups. Study summary: Each sample yielded on average around 7,000 unique TCR beta rearrangements from approximately 15,000 reads.

Tumor samples were obtained before definitive surgery or chemotherapy. TCRdb keeps only in-frame clones here, not all; method: immunoSEQ multiplex PCR. The top ten hold around 3.3% of the sample, which has about 33,000 clones, 79% seen once. This CDR3 comprises 14 residues. The trim removed 5 bases at V and 1 base at J, leaving 3 bases unmatched. Germline V CDR1 and CDR2: MNHEY, SVGAGI. Whole-study findings and limits: TCR clonal relatedness correlated positively with neoantigen level. Tumors within one patient showed repertoire similarity of 0.11 to 0.79.

What was sequenced was tumor tissue. J is TRBJ2-7 and V is TRBV6-5; 9 nucleotides align to TRBD1. The TCR was taken from a human donor with high-grade serous ovarian cancer. In DNA, the CDR3 is TGTGCCAGCAGTGACGACAGGGGGTCCTACGAGCAGTACTTC. This gives the protein CASSDDRGSYEQYF.